This section outlines one T cell receptor (beta chain) sequence together with its context. In the original analysis: Researchers report that nucleated cell counts were estimated from reference gene primer amplification. Only in-frame clones appear in the TCRdb table, and some are missing; sequencing was by immunoSEQ multiplex PCR. Clone size and the V and J calls come from that table; the DNA yielded D and trimming. The sample holds roughly 200,000 clones; over 80% are singletons and the top ten take 1.2%. The data derive from a study of blood T cell repertoires in COVID-19. Study in general: Samples came from the United States, Italy and Spain, spanning acute and convalescent COVID-19.

V lost 7 bases and J lost 2; bases outside the gene matches: 6. The CDR3 extends over 13 amino acids. The germline gives CDR1 SQVTM, CDR2 ANQGSEA. The sample consisted of PBMCs or T cells enriched from blood (not recorded which). The rearrangement uses TRBV29-1 and TRBJ1-1, with 8 positions matching TRBD1. The receptor's source is a man in his thirties or forties who had recovered from COVID-19. CDR3 amino acids: CSADRGSNTEAFF. CDR3 coding DNA: TGCAGCGCAGACAGGGGATCAAACACTGAAGCTTTCTTT.